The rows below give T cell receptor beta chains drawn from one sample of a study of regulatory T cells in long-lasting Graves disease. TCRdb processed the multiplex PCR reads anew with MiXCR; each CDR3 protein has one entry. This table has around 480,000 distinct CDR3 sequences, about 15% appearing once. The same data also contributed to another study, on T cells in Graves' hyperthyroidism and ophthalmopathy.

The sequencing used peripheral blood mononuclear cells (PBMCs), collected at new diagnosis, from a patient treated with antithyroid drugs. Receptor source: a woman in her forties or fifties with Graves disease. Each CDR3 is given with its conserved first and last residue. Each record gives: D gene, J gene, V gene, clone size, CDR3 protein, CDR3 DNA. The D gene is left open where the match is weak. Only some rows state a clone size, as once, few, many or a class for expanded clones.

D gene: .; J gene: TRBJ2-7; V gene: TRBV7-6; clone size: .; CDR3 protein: CASSFCRVSYEQYF; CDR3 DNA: TGTGCCAGCAGCTTTTGTAGGGTTAGCTACGAGCAGTACTTC
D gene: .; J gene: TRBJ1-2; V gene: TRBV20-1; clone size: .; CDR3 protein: CSARVGGAIGYTF; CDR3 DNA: TGCAGTGCTAGAGTGGGGGGCGCAATTGGCTACACCTTC
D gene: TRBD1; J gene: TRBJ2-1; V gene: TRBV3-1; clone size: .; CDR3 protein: CASSPFGQGEGEQFF; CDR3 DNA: TGTGCCAGCAGCCCCTTTGGACAGGGTGAGGGTGAGCAGTTCTTC
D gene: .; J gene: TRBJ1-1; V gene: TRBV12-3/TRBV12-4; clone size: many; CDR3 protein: CASGVTGINTEAFF; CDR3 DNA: TGTGCCAGCGGTGTGACTGGGATTAACACTGAAGCTTTCTTT
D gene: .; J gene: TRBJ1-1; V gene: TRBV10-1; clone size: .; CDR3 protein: CASSGPGSEAFF; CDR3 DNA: TGCGCCAGCAGCGGCCCGGGATCTGAAGCTTTCTTT
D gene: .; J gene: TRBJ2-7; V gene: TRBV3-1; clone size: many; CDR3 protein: CASSQDWNYEQYF; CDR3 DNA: TGTGCCAGCAGCCAAGATTGGAACTACGAGCAGTACTTC
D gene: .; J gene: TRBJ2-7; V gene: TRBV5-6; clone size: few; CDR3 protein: CASSEGTFSFEQYF; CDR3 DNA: TGTGCCAGCAGTGAGGGGACCTTTTCTTTCGAGCAGTACTTC
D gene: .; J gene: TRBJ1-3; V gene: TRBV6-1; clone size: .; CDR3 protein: CAIRTPGNTIYF; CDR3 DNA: TGTGCCATCCGGACACCTGGAAACACCATATATTTT
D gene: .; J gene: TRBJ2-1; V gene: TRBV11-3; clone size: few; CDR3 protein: CASSLVSTPGSYNEQFF; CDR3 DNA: TGTGCCAGCAGCTTAGTTTCAACGCCGGGATCCTACAATGAGCAGTTCTTC
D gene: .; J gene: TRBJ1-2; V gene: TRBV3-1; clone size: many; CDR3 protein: CASGGVDGYTF; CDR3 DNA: TGTGCCAGCGGGGGGGTGGATGGCTACACCTTC
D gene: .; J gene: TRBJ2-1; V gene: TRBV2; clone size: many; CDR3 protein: CASRSGPEQFF; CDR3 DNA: TGTGCCAGCAGATCGGGCCCTGAGCAGTTCTTC
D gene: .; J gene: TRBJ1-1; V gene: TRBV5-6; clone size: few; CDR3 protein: CASSLSLDYGEAFF; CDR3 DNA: TGTGCCAGCAGCTTGTCTCTCGATTACGGAGAAGCTTTCTTT
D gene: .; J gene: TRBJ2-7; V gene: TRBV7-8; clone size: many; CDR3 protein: CASSLSMTYEQYF; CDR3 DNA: TGTGCCAGCAGCTTAAGTATGACCTACGAGCAGTACTTC
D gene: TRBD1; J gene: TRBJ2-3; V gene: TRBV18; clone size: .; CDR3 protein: CASSQGTGYTDTQYF; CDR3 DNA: TGTGCCAGCTCACAAGGGACAGGTTACACAGATACGCAGTATTTT
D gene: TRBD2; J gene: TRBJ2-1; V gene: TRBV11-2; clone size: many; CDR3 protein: CASSLATGLAGDEQFF; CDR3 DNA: TGTGCCAGCAGCTTAGCAACGGGACTAGCGGGGGATGAGCAGTTCTTC
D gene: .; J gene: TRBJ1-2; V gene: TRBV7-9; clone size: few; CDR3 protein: CASSLAEGLAYGYTF; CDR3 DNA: TGTGCCAGCAGCTTAGCGGAGGGATTGGCCTATGGCTACACCTTC
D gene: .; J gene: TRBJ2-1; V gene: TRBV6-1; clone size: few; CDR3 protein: CASSQTWGSYNEQFF; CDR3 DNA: TGTGCCAGCAGTCAGACTTGGGGTTCCTACAATGAGCAGTTCTTC
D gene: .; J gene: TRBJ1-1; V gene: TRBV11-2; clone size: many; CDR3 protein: CASSRHMLVNTEAFF; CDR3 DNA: TGTGCCAGCAGCCGACATATGCTGGTGAACACTGAAGCTTTCTTT
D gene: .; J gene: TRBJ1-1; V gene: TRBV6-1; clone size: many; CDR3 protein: CASRAGGEGTEAFF; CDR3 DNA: TGTGCCAGCAGGGCCGGGGGTGAGGGGACTGAAGCTTTCTTT
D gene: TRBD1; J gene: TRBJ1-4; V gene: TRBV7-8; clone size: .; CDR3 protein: CASSFRGRATNEKLFF; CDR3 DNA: TGTGCCAGCAGCTTCAGGGGGCGGGCAACTAATGAAAAACTGTTTTTT
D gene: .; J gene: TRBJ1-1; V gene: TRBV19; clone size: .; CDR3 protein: CASSISPDTEAFF; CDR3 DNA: TGTGCCAGTAGTATATCGCCGGACACTGAAGCTTTCTTT
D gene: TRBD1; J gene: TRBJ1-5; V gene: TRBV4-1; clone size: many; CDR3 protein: CASSQDSRTGWGNQPQHF; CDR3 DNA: TGCGCCAGCAGCCAAGACTCGAGGACAGGTTGGGGCAATCAGCCCCAGCATTTT